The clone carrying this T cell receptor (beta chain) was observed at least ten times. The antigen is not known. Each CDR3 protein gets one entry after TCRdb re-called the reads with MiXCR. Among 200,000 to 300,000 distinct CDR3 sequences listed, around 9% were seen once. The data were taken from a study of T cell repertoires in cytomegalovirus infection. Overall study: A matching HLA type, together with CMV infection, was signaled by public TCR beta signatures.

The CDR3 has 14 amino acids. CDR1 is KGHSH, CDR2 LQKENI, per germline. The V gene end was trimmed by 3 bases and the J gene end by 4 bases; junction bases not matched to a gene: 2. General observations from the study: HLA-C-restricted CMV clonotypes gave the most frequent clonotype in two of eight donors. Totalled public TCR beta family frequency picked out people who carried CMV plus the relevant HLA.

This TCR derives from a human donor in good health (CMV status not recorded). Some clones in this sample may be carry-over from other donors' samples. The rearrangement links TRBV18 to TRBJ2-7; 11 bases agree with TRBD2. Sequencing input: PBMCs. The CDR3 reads CASSPRTSGYEQYF. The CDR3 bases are TGTGCCAGCTCACCGCGGACTAGCGGGTACGAGCAGTACTTC.